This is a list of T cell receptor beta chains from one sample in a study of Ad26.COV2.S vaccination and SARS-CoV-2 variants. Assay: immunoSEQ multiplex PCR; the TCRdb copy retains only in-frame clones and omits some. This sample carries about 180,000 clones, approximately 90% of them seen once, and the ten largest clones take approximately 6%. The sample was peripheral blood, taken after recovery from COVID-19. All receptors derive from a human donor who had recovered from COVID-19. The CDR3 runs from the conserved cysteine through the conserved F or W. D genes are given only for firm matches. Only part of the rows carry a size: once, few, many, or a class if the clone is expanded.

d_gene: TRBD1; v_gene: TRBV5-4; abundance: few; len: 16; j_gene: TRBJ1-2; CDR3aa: CASSSDRGLLNYGYTF; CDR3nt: TGTGCCAGCAGCTCGGACAGGGGCCTTCTTAACTATGGCTACACCTTC
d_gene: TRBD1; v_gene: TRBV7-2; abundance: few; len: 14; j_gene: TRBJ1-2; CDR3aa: CASSLDRGPYGYTF; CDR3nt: TGTGCCAGCAGCTTGGACAGGGGGCCCTATGGCTACACCTTC
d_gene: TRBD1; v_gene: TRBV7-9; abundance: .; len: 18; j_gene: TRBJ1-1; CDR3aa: CASSSPDLTPGGHTEAFF; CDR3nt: TGTGCCAGCAGCTCACCCGACCTCACCCCAGGGGGTCACACTGAAGCTTTCTTT
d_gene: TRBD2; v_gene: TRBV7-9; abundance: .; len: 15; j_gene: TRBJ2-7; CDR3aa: CASSLEGGSIHEQYF; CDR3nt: TGTGCCAGTAGCTTAGAAGGCGGGAGTATCCACGAGCAGTACTTC
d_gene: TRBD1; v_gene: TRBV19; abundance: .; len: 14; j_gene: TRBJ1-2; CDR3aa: CASRRQGLNYGYTF; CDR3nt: TGTGCCAGTCGGCGACAGGGTCTTAACTATGGCTACACCTTC
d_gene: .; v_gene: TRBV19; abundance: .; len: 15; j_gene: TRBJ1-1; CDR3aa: CASSLDSVMNTEAFF; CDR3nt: TGTGCCAGTAGCTTAGACAGCGTTATGAACACTGAAGCTTTCTTT
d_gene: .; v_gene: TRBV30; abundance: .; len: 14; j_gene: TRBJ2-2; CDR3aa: CAFRAAANTGELFF; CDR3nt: TGTGCCTTCCGGGCAGCGGCAAACACCGGGGAGCTGTTTTTT
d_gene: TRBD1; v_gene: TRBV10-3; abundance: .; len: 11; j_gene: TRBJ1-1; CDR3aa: CAITSDRATFF; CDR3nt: TGTGCCATCACCTCGGACAGGGCGACTTTCTTT
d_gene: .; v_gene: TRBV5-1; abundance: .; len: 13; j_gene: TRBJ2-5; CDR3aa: CASSFGREETQYF; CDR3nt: TGCGCCAGCAGCTTTGGCAGGGAAGAGACCCAGTACTTC
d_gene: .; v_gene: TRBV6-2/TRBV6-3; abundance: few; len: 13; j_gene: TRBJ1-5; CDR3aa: CASSLVPYQPQHF; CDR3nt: TGTGCCAGCAGTCTCGTGCCGTATCAGCCCCAGCATTTT
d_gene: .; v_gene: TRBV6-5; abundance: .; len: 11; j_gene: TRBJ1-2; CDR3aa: CASSYRGGYTF; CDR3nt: TGTGCCAGCAGTTACAGGGGTGGCTACACCTTC
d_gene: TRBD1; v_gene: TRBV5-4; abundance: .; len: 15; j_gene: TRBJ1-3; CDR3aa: CASTPDRGGGNTIYF; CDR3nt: TGTGCCAGCACTCCGGACAGGGGTGGTGGAAACACCATATATTTT
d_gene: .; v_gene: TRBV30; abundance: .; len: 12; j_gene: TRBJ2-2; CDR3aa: CAWTVLAGELFF; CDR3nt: TGTGCCTGGACGGTTTTAGCCGGGGAGCTGTTTTTT
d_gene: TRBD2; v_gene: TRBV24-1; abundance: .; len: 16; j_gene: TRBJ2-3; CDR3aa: CATSQSLGLVTDTQYF; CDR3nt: TGTGCCACCAGTCAAAGCTTGGGACTAGTCACAGATACGCAGTATTTT
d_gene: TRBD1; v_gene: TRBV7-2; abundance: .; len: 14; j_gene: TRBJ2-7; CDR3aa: CASSARQGGHEQYF; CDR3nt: TGTGCCAGCAGCGCCAGACAGGGGGGCCACGAGCAGTACTTC
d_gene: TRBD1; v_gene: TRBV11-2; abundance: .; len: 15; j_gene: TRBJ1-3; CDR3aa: CASTAGQGYGNTIYF; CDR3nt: TGTGCCAGTACGGCGGGACAGGGCTATGGAAACACCATATATTTT
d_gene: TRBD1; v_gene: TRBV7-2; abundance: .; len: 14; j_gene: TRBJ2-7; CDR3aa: CASSSRQGPYEQYF; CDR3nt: TGTGCCAGCAGCTCTAGACAGGGCCCCTACGAGCAGTACTTC
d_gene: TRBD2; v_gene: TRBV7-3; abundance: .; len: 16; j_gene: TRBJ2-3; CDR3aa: CASSTTLAASTDTQYF; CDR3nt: TGTGCCAGCAGCACTACGCTAGCGGCTAGCACAGATACGCAGTATTTT
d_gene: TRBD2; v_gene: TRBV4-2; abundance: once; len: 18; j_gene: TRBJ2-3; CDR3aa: CASSQDRTSGHPTDTQYF; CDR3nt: TGTGCCAGCAGCCAAGATAGGACTAGCGGTCACCCCACAGATACGCAGTATTTT
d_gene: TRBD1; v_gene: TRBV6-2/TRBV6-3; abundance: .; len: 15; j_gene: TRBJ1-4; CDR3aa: CASSDRVGNNEKLFF; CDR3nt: TGTGCCAGCAGTGACAGGGTTGGGAATAATGAAAAACTGTTTTTT
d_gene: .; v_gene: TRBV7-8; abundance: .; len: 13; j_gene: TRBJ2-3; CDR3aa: CASSLARPDTQYF; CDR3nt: TGTGCCAGCAGCTTAGCGCGACCAGATACGCAGTATTTT
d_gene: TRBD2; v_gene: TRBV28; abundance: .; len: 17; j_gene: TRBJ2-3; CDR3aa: CASSYQRLAGEIDTQYF; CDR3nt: TGTGCCAGCAGTTACCAACGACTAGCGGGGGAAATAGATACGCAGTATTTT
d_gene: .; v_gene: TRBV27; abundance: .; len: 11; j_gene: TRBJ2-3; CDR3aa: CASGTTDTQYF; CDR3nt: TGTGCCAGCGGAACCACAGATACGCAGTATTTT
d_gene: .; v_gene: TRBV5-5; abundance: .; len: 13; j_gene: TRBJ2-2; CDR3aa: CASSLNSGGELFF; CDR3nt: TGTGCCAGCAGCTTGAACAGCGGCGGGGAGCTGTTTTTT
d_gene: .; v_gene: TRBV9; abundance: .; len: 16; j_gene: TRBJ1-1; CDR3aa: CASSVLRAPRWTEAFF; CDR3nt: TGTGCCAGCAGCGTACTAAGGGCCCCCAGGTGGACTGAAGCTTTCTTT
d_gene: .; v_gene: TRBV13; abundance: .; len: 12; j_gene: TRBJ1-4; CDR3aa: CASSRQDEKLFF; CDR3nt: TGTGCCAGCAGCCGACAGGACGAAAAACTGTTTTTT
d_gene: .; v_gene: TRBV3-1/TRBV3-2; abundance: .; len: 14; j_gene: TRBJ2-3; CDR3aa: CASSQDRGGRTQYF; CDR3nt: TGTGCCAGCAGCCAAGATCGGGGAGGCCGTACGCAGTATTTT
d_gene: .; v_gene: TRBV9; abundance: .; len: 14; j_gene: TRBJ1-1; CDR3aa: CASSPSGDSLEAFF; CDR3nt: TGTGCCAGCAGCCCCAGTGGAGACAGCCTTGAAGCTTTCTTT
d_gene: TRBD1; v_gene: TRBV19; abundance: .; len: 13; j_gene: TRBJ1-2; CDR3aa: CAAHRGLNYGYTF; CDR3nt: TGTGCCGCCCACAGGGGGCTTAACTATGGCTACACCTTC
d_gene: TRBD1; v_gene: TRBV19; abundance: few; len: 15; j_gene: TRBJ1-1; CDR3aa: CASVGDRLLNTEAFF; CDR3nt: TGTGCCAGCGTTGGGGACAGGTTATTGAACACTGAAGCTTTCTTT
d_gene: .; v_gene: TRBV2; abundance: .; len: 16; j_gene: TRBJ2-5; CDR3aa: CASISYEWGGLETQYF; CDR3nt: TGTGCCAGCATCTCTTACGAGTGGGGGGGCCTCGAGACCCAGTACTTC
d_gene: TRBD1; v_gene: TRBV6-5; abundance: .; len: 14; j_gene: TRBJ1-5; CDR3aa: CASSYSAGGQPQHF; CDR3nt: TGTGCCAGCAGTTACTCGGCAGGGGGGCAGCCCCAGCATTTT
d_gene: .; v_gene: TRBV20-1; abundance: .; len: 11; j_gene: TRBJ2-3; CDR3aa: CSARTTDTQYF; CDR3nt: TGCAGTGCTAGAACAACAGATACGCAGTATTTT
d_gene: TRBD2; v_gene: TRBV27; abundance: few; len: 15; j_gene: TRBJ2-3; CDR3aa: CASRPLAGLTDTQYF; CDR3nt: TGTGCCAGCAGGCCCTTAGCGGGCCTCACAGATACGCAGTATTTT
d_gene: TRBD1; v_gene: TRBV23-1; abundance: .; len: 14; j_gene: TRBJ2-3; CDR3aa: CASREDRDTDTQYF; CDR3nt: TGCGCCAGCCGCGAGGACAGGGACACAGATACGCAGTATTTT
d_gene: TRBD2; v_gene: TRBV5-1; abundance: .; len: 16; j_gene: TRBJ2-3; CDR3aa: CASSLDLAGSTDTQYF; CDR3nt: TGCGCCAGCAGCTTGGACCTAGCGGGGAGCACAGATACGCAGTATTTT
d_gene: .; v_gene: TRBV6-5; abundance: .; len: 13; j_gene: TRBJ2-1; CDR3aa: CASKNRDYNEQFF; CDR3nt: TGTGCCAGCAAAAACCGGGACTACAATGAGCAGTTCTTC
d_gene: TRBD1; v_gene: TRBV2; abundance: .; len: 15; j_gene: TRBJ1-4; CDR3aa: CASVDPGQGRGKLFF; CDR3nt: TGTGCCAGCGTCGACCCGGGACAGGGGCGTGGAAAACTGTTTTTT
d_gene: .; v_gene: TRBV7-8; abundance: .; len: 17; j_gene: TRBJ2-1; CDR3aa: CASSPLERASHDNEQFF; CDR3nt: TGTGCCAGCAGCCCCCTGGAGAGGGCTAGCCACGACAATGAGCAGTTCTTC
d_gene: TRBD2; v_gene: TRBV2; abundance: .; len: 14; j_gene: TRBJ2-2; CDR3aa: CATADGRAAGELFF; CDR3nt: TGTGCCACCGCCGACGGGAGGGCCGCCGGGGAGCTGTTTTTT
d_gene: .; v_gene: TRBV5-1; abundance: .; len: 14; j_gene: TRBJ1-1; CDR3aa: CASSLEGRKTEAFF; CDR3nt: TGCGCCAGCAGCTTGGAGGGGCGGAAGACTGAAGCTTTCTTT
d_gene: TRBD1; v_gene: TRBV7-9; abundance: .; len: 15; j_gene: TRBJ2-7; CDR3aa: CASTGTGQGSYEQYF; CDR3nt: TGTGCCAGCACCGGGACCGGACAGGGGTCCTACGAGCAGTACTTC
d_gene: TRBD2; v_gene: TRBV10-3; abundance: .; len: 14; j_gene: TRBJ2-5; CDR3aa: CAISEWTSEETQYF; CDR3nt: TGTGCCATCAGTGAGTGGACTAGCGAAGAGACCCAGTACTTC
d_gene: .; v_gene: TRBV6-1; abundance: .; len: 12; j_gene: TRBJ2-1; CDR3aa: CASSEAYDEQFF; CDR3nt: TGTGCCAGCAGTGAAGCATATGATGAGCAGTTCTTC
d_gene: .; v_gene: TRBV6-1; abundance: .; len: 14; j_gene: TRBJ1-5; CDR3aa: CASSESWDNQPQHF; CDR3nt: TGTGCCAGCAGTGAGAGTTGGGACAATCAGCCCCAGCATTTT
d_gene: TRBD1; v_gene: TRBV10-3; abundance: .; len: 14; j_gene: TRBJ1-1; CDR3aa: CATRDSYLNTEAFF; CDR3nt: TGTGCCACCCGGGACAGCTACTTGAACACTGAAGCTTTCTTT
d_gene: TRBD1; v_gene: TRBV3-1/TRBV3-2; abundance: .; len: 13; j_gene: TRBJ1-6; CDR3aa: CASSPDRVAPLHF; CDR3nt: TGTGCCAGCAGCCCGGACAGGGTAGCACCCCTCCACTTT
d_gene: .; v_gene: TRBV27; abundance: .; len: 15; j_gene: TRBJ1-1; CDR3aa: CASRVELGGVTEAFF; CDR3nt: TGTGCCAGCAGAGTTGAGCTTGGGGGGGTGACTGAAGCTTTCTTT
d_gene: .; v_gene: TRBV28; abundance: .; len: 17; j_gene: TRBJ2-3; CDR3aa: CASKRLGGVTSTDTQYF; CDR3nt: TGTGCCAGCAAAAGATTAGGTGGGGTAACTAGCACAGATACGCAGTATTTT
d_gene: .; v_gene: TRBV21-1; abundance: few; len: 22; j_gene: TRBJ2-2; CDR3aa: CASSKGGTRDRGSEGGIGELFF; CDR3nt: TGTGCCAGCAGCAAAGGGGGGACCCGGGACAGGGGGTCTGAAGGAGGTATCGGGGAGCTGTTTTTT
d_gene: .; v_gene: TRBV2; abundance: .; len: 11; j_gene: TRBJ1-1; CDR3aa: CACPFYTEAFF; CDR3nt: TGTGCCTGCCCTTTTTACACTGAAGCTTTCTTT
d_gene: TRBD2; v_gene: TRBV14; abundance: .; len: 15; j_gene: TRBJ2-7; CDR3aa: CASSPTGRYDDEQYF; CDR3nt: TGTGCCAGCAGCCCAACCGGGAGGTATGACGACGAGCAGTACTTC
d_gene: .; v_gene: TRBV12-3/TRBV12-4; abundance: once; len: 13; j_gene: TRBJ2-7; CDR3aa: CASSTISGNEQYF; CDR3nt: TGTGCCAGCAGCACGATATCTGGGAACGAGCAGTACTTC
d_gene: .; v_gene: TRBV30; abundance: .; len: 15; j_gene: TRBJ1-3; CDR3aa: CAWSPSGYSGNTIYF; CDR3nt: TGTGCCTGGAGTCCTAGCGGTTACTCTGGAAACACCATATATTTT
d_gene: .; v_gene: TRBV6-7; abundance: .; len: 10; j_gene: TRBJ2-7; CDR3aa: CASGRGEQYF; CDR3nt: TGTGCCAGCGGCCGAGGAGAGCAGTACTTC